The 27 T cell receptor beta chains in this list originate from one sample, sequenced in a study of cytomegalovirus exposure and HLA in healthy donors. The PCR contained 60 Vbeta and 13 Jbeta primers. TCRdb's table, derived via immunoSEQ multiplex PCR, lists solely in-frame clones and lacks some. The sample shows 100,000 to 150,000 clones, roughly four fifths of them seen only once. Input material: PBMCs. These receptor sequences come from a female donor in good health and CMV-seropositive.

In this sample, this clone turned up a few times. V usage is TRBV5-4 and J usage is TRBJ2-7, with 7 bases matching TRBD2. The CDR3 totals 15 residues. The ends lost 4 bases at V and 5 bases at J; junction bases unmatched: 12. Germline lookup yields CDR1 SGHNT and CDR2 YYREEE (reference sequence). CDR3 DNA: TGTGCCAGCAGCCAACCCACAGCGCGGGAGAACGAGCAGTACTTC. Its protein product is CASSQPTARENEQYF.

CDR3 loop: CASSDKGHPSGNTIYF. The CDR3, as DNA: TGTGCCAGCAGCGACAAAGGACACCCCTCTGGAAACACCATATATTTT. The chain has TRBV9 and TRBJ1-3; possible D gene TRBD1, 5 bases. CDR1 is SGDLS, CDR2 YYNGEE, per germline. This CDR3 spans 16 amino acids. Trimming left V 3 bases short and J 0 bases short, with 13 bases between.

The chain combines TRBV11-1 with TRBJ2-1; D not resolved. The ends were cut back, 5 bases at V and 3 bases at J, with 17 bases in the middle. The CDR3 sequence is 16 residues long. Looked up from germline, CDR1 is SGHAT and CDR2 is FQDESV (reference sequence). Here the CDR3 reads CASSHPTVRGYNEQFF. Here the CDR3 DNA reads TGTGCCAGCAGCCATCCCACGGTGCGTGGCTACAATGAGCAGTTCTTC.

This chain connects TRBV5-1 to TRBJ1-2; D possibly corresponds to TRBD1 (6 bases). The germline gives CDR1 SGHRS, CDR2 YFSETQ. The CDR3 has 14 residues. Trimming stripped 0 bases from V and 3 bases from J, with 9 bases between. The CDR3 protein is CASSLVPGDYGYTF. The CDR3 DNA follows: TGCGCCAGCAGCTTGGTACCAGGGGACTATGGCTACACCTTC.

This clone came up a few times. V and J are TRBV2 and TRBJ2-7, with TRBD2 matching over 7 bases. CDR1 SNHLY and CDR2 FYNNEI come from the germline V gene. Germline trimming cut 5 bases from V and 0 bases from J; bases unmatched to any gene: 1. The CDR3 contains 13 residues. The CDR3 is CASSWEGSYEQYF. The CDR3 region has the DNA TGTGCCAGCAGTTGGGAGGGCTCCTACGAGCAGTACTTC. Full variable domain (missing parts from reference TRBV2 and TRBJ2-7): EPEVTQTPSHQVTQMGQEVILRCVPISNHLYFYWYRQILGQKVEFLVSFYNNEISEKSEIFDDQFSVERPDGSNFTLKIRSTKLEDSAMYFCASSWEGSYEQYFGPGTRLTVT.

The CDR3 coding sequence is TGTGCCAGCACTAGTGGGGAGACCCAGTACTTC. Its translation: CASTSGETQYF. This chain joins TRBV25-1 and TRBJ2-5; D is undetermined. Per germline, CDR1 MGHDK and CDR2 SYGVNS. Deletions cut 7 bases from V and 5 bases from J, with 8 bases between. The CDR3 sequence is 11 residues long. Complete variable domain (other parts from reference TRBV25-1 and TRBJ2-5): EADIYQTPRYLVIGTGKKITLECSQTMGHDKMYWYQQDPGMELHLIHYSYGVNSTEKGDLSSESTVSRIRTEHFPLTLESARPSHTSQYLCASTSGETQYFGPGTRLLVL.

The rearrangement joins TRBV18 to TRBJ2-5; 12 bases agree with TRBD2. CDR3 length: 16 residues. V shed 3 bases and J 0 bases; nucleotides not matched to a gene: 2. From germline, CDR1 is KGHSH and CDR2 LQKENI. The CDR3 DNA follows: TGTGCCAGCTCACCTTCTAGCGGGGGGGACCAAGAGACCCAGTACTTC. This codes for CASSPSSGGDQETQYF.

The chain uses TRBV7-2 and TRBJ2-1, with 9 nucleotides matching TRBD2. CDR3 size: 14 residues. CDR1 is SGHTA and CDR2 is FQGNSA in the germline V gene. The trim removed 3 bases at V and 5 bases at J, leaving 2 bases unmatched. The CDR3, as DNA: TGTGCCAGCAGCTTGGCGGGGGGGCACAATGAGCAGTTCTTC. Its protein product is CASSLAGGHNEQFF.

This clone occurred once. This chain links TRBV9 with TRBJ2-3; D gene ambiguous. V was cut by 4 bases and J by 1 base, with 10 bases left in between. Germline CDR1 and CDR2: SGDLS and YYNGEE. This CDR3 contains 14 residues. The CDR3 nucleotides are TGTGCCAGCAGCAACCTTGAGCGCACAGATACGCAGTATTTT. Amino acid sequence: CASSNLERTDTQYF.

The V and J genes are TRBV27 and TRBJ2-5; 7 nucleotides agree with TRBD1. Germline V gives CDR1 MNHEY, CDR2 SMNVEV (reference sequence). V gave up 5 bases and J gave up 5 bases; unmatched junction bases: 11. CDR3 size: 15 residues. This CDR3 is CASSALTGVEETQYF. The CDR3, as DNA: TGTGCCAGCAGTGCCCTAACAGGGGTGGAGGAGACCCAGTACTTC.

CDR3 amino acids: CASRPRQGTYEQYF. The CDR3 bases are TGTGCCAGTAGACCTAGACAGGGTACCTACGAGCAGTACTTC. The rearrangement uses TRBV19 and TRBJ2-7; the match to TRBD1 covers 7 bases. Trimming removed 6 bases from V and 2 bases from J; junction bases left unmatched: 7. CDR3 length equals 14 residues. Germline loops: CDR1 LNHDA, CDR2 SQIVND (reference sequence).

The chain carries TRBV29-1 and TRBJ2-5, with a tentative D call TRBD1 (5 bases). The end of the DNA fits TRBJ2-7 better, so the J call may be wrong. The CDR3 spans 12 residues. CDR1 and CDR2 from the germline V gene are SQVTM and ANQGSEA. The CDR3 DNA is TGCAGCGTACGGACACCCGCCTACGAGCAGTACTTC. As protein: CSVRTPAYEQYF.

The genes are TRBV15 and TRBJ2-5; tentative D call: TRBD2 (7 bases). Germline V lookup: CDR1 LNHNV, CDR2 YYDKDF (reference sequence). The CDR3 is 16 residues long. V lost 3 bases to trimming and J lost 6 bases, with 20 bases between them. The CDR3 protein is CATSRELGGGVKTQYF. Here the CDR3 DNA reads TGTGCCACCAGCAGGGAGTTAGGGGGGGGAGTAAAGACCCAGTACTTC.

The gene calls are TRBV12-2 and TRBJ2-7; the table's D call, TRBD2, has no DNA check behind it. TRBV12-2 is described as a pseudogene. The length of the CDR3 is 16 residues. CDR3 DNA sequence: TGTGCAAGTCGCTTAGAGGTAGCGGGGGAGTCCTACGAGCAGTACTTC. Translating gives CASRLEVAGESYEQYF.

V is TRBV9 and J is TRBJ2-5; possible D gene TRBD2, 5 bases. Trimming took off 0 bases at V and 2 bases at J, with 14 bases between the two ends. The germline V gene encodes CDR1 SGDLS and CDR2 YYNGEE. The CDR3 loop spans 16 amino acids. This CDR3 reads CASSVAIKPGQETQYF. CDR3 nucleotide sequence: TGTGCCAGCAGCGTAGCTATCAAGCCGGGACAAGAGACCCAGTACTTC.

The V and J genes are TRBV7-2 and TRBJ2-3, with 9 bases matching TRBD2. V was pared by 2 bases and J by 0 bases, with 6 bases of the junction left unmatched. The CDR3 has 17 residues. Germline V gene lookup returns CDR1 SGHTA and CDR2 FQGNSA. The CDR3 bases are TGTGCCAGCAGCTTATCCGGACTAGCGACTAGCACAGATACGCAGTATTTT. Protein: CASSLSGLATSTDTQYF.

This clone was seen only a few times. The V call is TRBV12-5, the J call TRBJ1-3; D possibly corresponds to TRBD1 (6 bases). The germline V gene encodes CDR1 LGHNT and CDR2 FRNRAP. V shed 1 base and J shed 3 bases, with 16 bases lying between them. The CDR3 spans 17 residues. The CDR3 here is CASGLAIQGSSGNTIYF. CDR3 bases: TGTGCTAGTGGTTTGGCAATACAGGGCTCGAGTGGAAACACCATATATTTT.

The V and J genes are TRBV27 and TRBJ2-3; D gene uncertain. Germline CDR1 reads MNHEY; CDR2 reads SMNVEV (reference sequence). The CDR3 extends over 14 amino acids. Trimming stripped 7 bases from V and 1 base from J, with 12 bases between. Written as DNA, the CDR3 is TGTGCCAGCACCACCCGCGGAGGCACAGATACGCAGTATTTT. This gives the protein CASTTRGGTDTQYF.

The chain employs TRBV10-1 and TRBJ1-1, with 10 nucleotides matching TRBD1. CDR1 and CDR2 from the germline V gene are WNHNN and SYGVQD (reference sequence). The length of the CDR3 is 16 residues. The V and J ends lost 0 bases and 1 base, in that order; junction bases with no gene match: 2. CDR3 nucleotide sequence: TGCGCCAGCAGTGAGTCGACAGGGGGCAAGAACACTGAAGCTTTCTTT. It encodes CASSESTGGKNTEAFF.

The V call is TRBV5-1, the J call TRBJ2-1; a possible D gene is TRBD2 (6 bases). The V gene lost 0 bases and the J gene lost 0 bases, with 7 bases spanning the gap. The CDR3 runs 15 residues. In germline, CDR1 is SGHRS, CDR2 YFSETQ. CDR3 sequence (DNA): TGCGCCAGCAGCTTGGACGGGAGCTCCTACAATGAGCAGTTCTTC. This codes for CASSLDGSSYNEQFF.

The gene calls are TRBV5-6 and TRBJ1-6, with 7 bases aligning to TRBD1. There are 14 residues in the CDR3. Germline V CDR1 and CDR2: SGHDT, YYEEEE. The junction had 5 bases not matched to a gene; V was cut back by 4 bases and J by 7 bases. The CDR3 region is CASSTGQDNSPLHF. In DNA form, the CDR3 reads TGTGCCAGCAGCACCGGACAGGACAATTCACCCCTCCACTTT.

The gene calls are TRBV4-1 and TRBJ1-1; D call uncertain. The V gene lost 0 bases and the J gene lost 6 bases, with 5 bases spanning the gap. This CDR3 spans 12 amino acids. The germline gives CDR1 MGHRA, CDR2 YSYEKL. CDR3 nucleotides: TGCGCCAGCAGCCAAGACGACTCTGAAGCTTTCTTT. It translates to CASSQDDSEAFF.

The gene calls are TRBV4-1 and TRBJ1-6; 8 nucleotides agree with TRBD1. The V and J ends lost 1 base and 10 bases, in that order; junction bases with no gene match: 12. This CDR3 contains 17 residues. The germline gives CDR1 MGHRA, CDR2 YSYEKL. The CDR3 loop reads CASSQGSLRGLGSPLHF. In nucleotides, the CDR3 is TGCGCCAGCAGCCAAGGTTCCCTCAGGGGGCTAGGGTCACCCCTCCACTTT.

As DNA, the CDR3 is TGTGCCAGCAGCCAACGGACAGGGAACTACGAGCAGTACTTC. This gives the protein CASSQRTGNYEQYF. The chain links TRBV14 to TRBJ2-7; 8 bases match TRBD1. The V segment lost 2 bases and the J segment 3 bases; nucleotides outside the gene matches: 3. This CDR3 contains 14 residues. Germline-derived CDR1 and CDR2 are SGHDN and FVKESK.

This clone was seen repeatedly, ten times or more. The chain has TRBV6-1 and TRBJ1-1; 9 bases are shared with TRBD1. CDR1 is MNHNS, CDR2 SASEGT, per germline. V trimming: 2 bases; J trimming: 5 bases; junction bases outside the gene matches: 9. The CDR3 contains 16 residues. The CDR3 is CASSETNRGRATEAFF. The DNA of the CDR3 is TGTGCCAGCAGTGAAACAAACAGGGGGCGGGCGACTGAAGCTTTCTTT.

This clone was seen more than once but under ten times. The rearrangement links TRBV9 to TRBJ2-2; tentatively, D is TRBD2 (5 bases). CDR3 length equals 14 residues. Trimming cost V 0 bases and J 4 bases, with 7 bases left between them. CDR1 is SGDLS, CDR2 YYNGEE, per germline. The CDR3 DNA is TGTGCCAGCAGCGTAGTTGGAGGCACCGGGGAGCTGTTTTTT. Its protein product is CASSVVGGTGELFF. The full variable domain, rest sourced from reference TRBV9 and TRBJ2-2, is DSGVTQTPKHLITATGQRVTLRCSPRSGDLSVYWYQQSLDQGLQFLIQYYNGEERAKGNILERFSAQQFPDLHSELNLSSLELGDSALYFCASSVVGGTGELFFGEGSRLTVL.

This chain joins TRBV6-1 and TRBJ1-5; D unresolved. There are 16 residues in the CDR3. CDR1 MNHNS and CDR2 SASEGT come from the germline V gene. The V end lost 2 bases, the J end lost 0 bases, and 11 bases lay between the germline ends. The CDR3 loop is CASSESPTYSNQPQHF. The CDR3 DNA reads as TGTGCCAGCAGTGAATCACCAACTTATAGCAATCAGCCCCAGCATTTT.